The present TCR beta chain was sequenced within a study of Graves' ophthalmopathy and Graves' hyperthyroidism. This clonotype was seen repeatedly, ten times or more. Its matching antigen is unknown. Amplifying from RNA transcripts, the study obtained TCR beta CDR3 regions. HTBI primers served in a first-round RT-PCR, which a second-round multiplex PCR followed. TCRdb itself ran the multiplex PCR reads through MiXCR, one entry per CDR3 protein. Here the sample spans approximately 380,000 distinct CDR3 sequences, around 20% being singletons. Eligible hyperthyroidism cases comprised new diagnoses of under 2 months' duration in individuals aged 18 to 65. General study findings and limits: Classification of ophthalmopathy versus stable hyperthyroidism by a 13-signature model yielded around 88% sensitivity and 70% to 83% specificity. The model predicted progression of ophthalmopathy with a sensitivity of 60% to 71%, and its specificity was 72% to 85%.

The receptor was isolated from a woman under 30 with stable Graves' hyperthyroidism. The sequencing input was peripheral blood.

The CDR3 DNA follows: TGTGCCAGCAGCCCGACTAGCGGGAGGGGGACCCAGTACTTC. It specifies CASSPTSGRGTQYF. This chain uses TRBV7-2 with TRBJ2-5; 14 bases are a match to TRBD2. The CDR3 totals 14 residues. Trimming removed 5 bases from V and 7 bases from J; junction bases left unmatched: 3. Germline lookup yields CDR1 SGHTA and CDR2 FQGNSA.